Listed here is a single T cell receptor (beta chain). These data come from a study of T cell responses to AZD1222 COVID-19 vaccine. Measured with immunoSEQ multiplex PCR; TCRdb has only the in-frame clones, and not every one. The sample lists approximately 100,000 clones, 90% seen once, with around 5.8% in the top ten. This CDR3 region has 13 residues. V was pared by 6 bases and J by 5 bases, with 4 bases of the junction left unmatched. Germline CDR1 and CDR2: MNHEY and SMNVEV (reference sequence). This sequence was found in an adult who received the AZD1222 COVID-19 vaccine. This chain links TRBV27 with TRBJ2-7; 10 positions match TRBD2. Specimen: peripheral blood, collected 28 days after the second AZD1222 dose. In DNA, the CDR3 is TGTGCCAGCAGGCCCCTAGCGGGGGACGAGCAGTACTTC. Translating it yields CASRPLAGDEQYF.